Presented here are 32 T cell receptor beta chains from one specimen sequenced in a study of beta chain features in type 1 diabetes. The sequenced template was cDNA made from the entire isolated RNA. The repertoire was sequenced with immunoSEQ multiplex PCR; TCRdb's copy has only in-frame clones and lacks some. Among 250,000 to 300,000 clones listed, about 8% were seen once. Sample: central memory CD4+ T cells from blood. The receptors here all came from a woman aged 18-29 years in good health.

CDR3 sequence: CASSTQLGGQYF. The CDR3 DNA sequence: TGTGCCAGCAGCACCCAATTAGGGGGGCAGTACTTC. The chain joins TRBV7-2 to TRBJ2-7, with D possibly TRBD1 on 6 matching bases. Trimming removed 5 bases at V and 9 bases at J, with 14 bases between. The CDR3 runs 12 residues. Per the germline V gene, CDR1 is SGHTA and CDR2 is FQGNSA.

The chain carries TRBV5-4 and TRBJ2-1; D is uncertain. Germline V gene data show CDR1 as SGHNT and CDR2 as YYREEE (reference sequence). The CDR3 totals 13 residues. Trimming cost V 1 base and J 10 bases, with 12 bases left between them. CDR3: CASSLSLAYEQFF. The CDR3 coding sequence is TGTGCCAGCAGCTTGAGTCTCGCGTACGAGCAGTTCTTC.

This chain joins TRBV4-2 and TRBJ1-1; 8 bases line up with TRBD1. Germline V CDR1 and CDR2: LGHNA, YNFKEQ. Trimming took 1 base from V and 6 from J; bases not matched to a gene: 10. The CDR3 sequence is 16 residues long. The CDR3 is CASSQGQTGVSAEAFF. The CDR3 DNA reads TGTGCCAGCAGCCAAGGGCAGACAGGGGTGTCGGCTGAAGCTTTCTTT.

At least ten counts were recorded for this clone. This chain links TRBV7-2 with TRBJ2-7; 9 nucleotides match TRBD1. There are 15 residues in the CDR3. The V gene end was trimmed by 1 base and the J gene end by 5 bases; junction bases not matched to a gene: 6. Per germline, CDR1 SGHTA and CDR2 FQGNSA. The CDR3 nucleotides read TGTGCCAGCAGCTTAGTGGGACAGGGTTATGACGAGCAGTACTTC. As protein: CASSLVGQGYDEQYF.

The gene calls are TRBV18 and TRBJ1-3; no definite D call. The CDR3 extends over 15 amino acids. Germline values: CDR1 KGHSH, CDR2 LQKENI. V was pared by 5 bases and J by 3 bases, with 14 bases between. In DNA, the CDR3 is TGTGCCAGCTCAACCTCAAGACAAGTTGGAAACACCATATATTTT. Residues: CASSTSRQVGNTIYF. Full variable domain (remainder filled in from reference TRBV18 and TRBJ1-3): NAGVMQNPRHLVRRRGQEARLRCSPMKGHSHVYWYRQLPEEGLKFMVYLQKENIIDESGMPKERFSAEFPKEGPSILRIQQVVRGDSAAYFCASSTSRQVGNTIYFGEGSWLTVV.

This clone was counted a few times. The rearrangement uses TRBV11-1 and TRBJ2-1; 13 nucleotides match TRBD2. The germline gives CDR1 SGHAT, CDR2 FQDESV (reference sequence). CDR3 size: 18 residues. V lost 4 bases and J lost 4; bases outside the gene matches: 10. CDR3 loop: CASSSPNGLAGAYNEQFF. The CDR3 nucleotides are TGTGCCAGCAGCTCCCCGAATGGACTAGCGGGAGCGTACAATGAGCAGTTCTTC.

This clone was detected only a few times. This sequence joins TRBV5-1 and TRBJ1-5, with D tentatively TRBD1 (5 bases). The CDR3 has 15 amino acids. CDR1 is SGHRS, CDR2 YFSETQ, per germline. Trimming took off 0 bases at V and 5 bases at J, with 12 bases between the two ends. The CDR3 nucleotides are TGCGCCAGCAGCTTGGGGGGCAGGGCCGATCAGCCCCAGCATTTT. Amino acids: CASSLGGRADQPQHF.

This clone has more than one count but fewer than ten. The chain employs TRBV19 and TRBJ2-7, with 9 bases fitting TRBD1. The CDR3 is 14 amino acids. CDR1 and CDR2 (germline): LNHDA, SQIVND (reference sequence). After removal of 5 bases from V and 7 bases from J, the junction contained 9 bases not matched to a gene. CDR3 bases: TGTGCCAGTAGTCTGGGGACAGGGATGGGGGAGCAGTACTTC. Translation gives CASSLGTGMGEQYF.

This sequence joins TRBV15 and TRBJ1-5; D is unresolved. V was shortened by 4 bases and J by 1 base, with 11 bases between the two germline ends. CDR1 and CDR2 (germline): LNHNV, YYDKDF (reference sequence). CDR3 size: 15 residues. The CDR3 loop is CATSTRTYSNQPQHF. The CDR3 DNA reads as TGTGCCACCAGCACTCGGACTTACAGCAATCAGCCCCAGCATTTT.

In its sample, this clone was seen many times. The chain uses TRBV7-2 and TRBJ2-7; no reliable D call. Germline V CDR1 and CDR2: SGHTA, FQGNSA. V was trimmed by 4 bases and J by 1 base, leaving 17 bases between them. This CDR3 comprises 16 residues. CDR3 loop: CASSSLGSAGSYEQYV. CDR3 DNA: TGTGCCAGCAGCTCCCTAGGGTCGGCAGGATCCTACGAGCAGTACGTC.

About this clone: The same CDR3 can be traced to other DNA sequences in this sample. The genes are TRBV29-1 and TRBJ1-2; 7 bases are shared with TRBD1. This CDR3 has 13 residues. Germline CDR1 and CDR2: SQVTM and ANQGSEA. Trimming removed 6 bases from V and 3 bases from J; junction bases left unmatched: 7. The CDR3 bases are TGCAGCGTGACTCGGACAGGAGACTATGGCTACACCTTC. Translated: CSVTRTGDYGYTF.

The V call is TRBV19, the J call TRBJ1-1; the match to TRBD1 covers 8 bases. Unmatched junction bases numbered 1, after V lost 6 bases and J lost 1 base. CDR3 length equals 13 residues. Germline CDR1 reads LNHDA; CDR2 reads SQIVND (reference sequence). CDR3 DNA: TGTGCCAGTAGGGGACAGGCGAACACTGAAGCTTTCTTT. Amino acid sequence: CASRGQANTEAFF.

The J gene is TRBJ2-5, the V gene TRBV7-3; 8 nucleotides agree with TRBD1. CDR3 size: 15 residues. The V gene's germline CDR1 is SGHTA and CDR2 FQGTGA. Trimming cost V 1 base and J 4 bases; bases outside gene matches: 5. CDR3 coding DNA: TGTGCCAGCAGCTTAAATCCAGGGGGCACAGAGACCCAGTACTTC. Encoded protein: CASSLNPGGTETQYF.

This clone turned up a few times. The chain has TRBV27 and TRBJ2-3; D not resolved. The V gene's germline CDR1 is MNHEY and CDR2 SMNVEV (reference sequence). The CDR3 is 14 residues long. Trimming cost V 5 bases and J 0 bases, with 9 bases left between them. The CDR3 region is CASSMQRSTDTQYF. In nucleotides, the CDR3 is TGTGCCAGCAGTATGCAGAGAAGCACAGATACGCAGTATTTT.

This clone occurred many times. The chain recombines TRBV10-3 with TRBJ2-1; D gene ambiguous. The ends were cut back, 10 bases at V and 5 bases at J, with 15 bases in the middle. Germline V lookup: CDR1 ENHRY, CDR2 SYGVKD. CDR3 length: 13 residues. The CDR3: CASILPGNNEQFF. CDR3 DNA: TGTGCCAGCATACTACCGGGTAACAATGAGCAGTTCTTC.

The V and J genes are TRBV5-4 and TRBJ2-7; perhaps TRBD1 as D (5 bases). The CDR3 is 15 amino acids. Germline-derived CDR1 and CDR2 are SGHNT and YYREEE (reference sequence). V was pared by 3 bases and J by 2 bases, with 15 bases between. The CDR3 sequence: CASSSSGFSAYEQYF. CDR3 nucleotides: TGTGCCAGCAGCTCGTCAGGGTTCTCGGCCTACGAGCAGTACTTC.

This clone was recorded a few times. The chain joins TRBV7-9 to TRBJ2-7; D is undetermined. The V and J ends lost 6 bases and 2 bases respectively, with 5 bases between them. The CDR3 runs 11 residues. Per germline, CDR1 SEHNR and CDR2 FQNEAQ (reference sequence). CDR3 sequence (DNA): TGTGCCAGCAGGAACACCTACGAGCAGTACTTC. Its translation is CASRNTYEQYF.

J is TRBJ2-2 and V is TRBV7-2; TRBD2 aligns across 9 bases. V was pared by 1 base and J by 8 bases, with 2 bases of the junction left unmatched. This CDR3 is built from 14 residues. Germline V gene data show CDR1 as SGHTA and CDR2 as FQGNSA. CDR3 sequence: CASSLGSGRGELFF. CDR3 bases: TGTGCCAGCAGCTTAGGTAGCGGGAGAGGGGAGCTGTTTTTT.

This clone was detected ten times or more. This sequence joins TRBV14 and TRBJ2-3, with 7 positions matching TRBD2. Germline V lookup: CDR1 SGHDN, CDR2 FVKESK. Trimming cost V 2 bases and J 7 bases; bases outside gene matches: 6. The CDR3 loop spans 14 amino acids. The CDR3 DNA reads as TGTGCCAGCAGCCAAACCCGGGGAGGGAATACGCAGTATTTT. It encodes CASSQTRGGNTQYF.

The chain joins TRBV5-6 to TRBJ2-1, with 9 bases identical to TRBD2. CDR1 SGHDT and CDR2 YYEEEE come from the germline V gene. CDR3 length: 15 residues. Germline trimming cut 2 bases from V and 12 bases from J; bases unmatched to any gene: 12. CDR3 DNA sequence: TGTGCCAGCAGCTTATTCCTAGCGGGGAACTGGGGGCAGTTCTTC. This gives the protein CASSLFLAGNWGQFF.

This clone was found a few times. The chain combines TRBV5-1 with TRBJ2-3; D perhaps matches TRBD1 (6 bases). Germline CDR1 reads SGHRS; CDR2 reads YFSETQ. V was cut by 2 bases and J by 2 bases, with 18 bases left in between. The CDR3 totals 17 residues. The CDR3 loop is CASSLQGGGSYTDTQYF. Here the CDR3 DNA reads TGCGCCAGCAGCTTACAAGGGGGTGGAAGTTACACAGATACGCAGTATTTT.

The sample holds a few counts of this clone. The CDR3: CASSSRGYSGQSYGYTF. For the CDR3, the DNA is TGTGCCAGCAGCTCCCGCGGGTATTCCGGACAGAGCTATGGCTACACCTTC. V is TRBV7-2 and J is TRBJ1-2, with D tentatively TRBD1 (6 bases). V shed 4 bases and J shed 4 bases, with 22 bases lying between them. Germline CDR1 and CDR2: SGHTA and FQGNSA. CDR3 size: 17 residues. The whole variable domain, filled in from reference TRBV7-2 and TRBJ1-2, reads GAGVSQSPSNKVTEKGKDVELRCDPISGHTALYWYRQSLGQGLEFLIYFQGNSAPDKSGLPSDRFSAERTGGSVSTLTIQRTQQEDSAVYLCASSSRGYSGQSYGYTFGSGTRLTVV.

CDR3 in DNA: TGTGCCTGGAGCGGGTCGGGGCATCAGCCCCAGCATTTT. As protein: CAWSGSGHQPQHF. The genes are TRBV30 and TRBJ1-5, with D maybe TRBD1 (5 bases). V lost 3 bases to trimming and J lost 5 bases, with 11 bases between them. This CDR3 contains 13 residues. Germline values: CDR1 GTSNPN, CDR2 SVGIG (reference sequence).

The chain joins TRBV14 to TRBJ1-2, with D maybe TRBD1 (5 bases). V dropped 3 bases and J dropped 4 bases, with 9 bases sitting between them. The CDR3 length is 13 residues. Germline V gene data show CDR1 as SGHDN and CDR2 as FVKESK. CDR3 in DNA: TGTGCCAGCAGCCAGCAGGGTCGCTATGGCTACACCTTC. Translated: CASSQQGRYGYTF.

The sample holds many counts of this clone. This specimen includes other DNA sequences encoding the same CDR3. This chain links TRBV7-3 with TRBJ1-2; no reliable D call. CDR1 is SGHTA and CDR2 is FQGTGA in the germline V gene. The V end lost 0 bases, the J end lost 5 bases, and 7 bases lay between the germline ends. The CDR3 sequence is 13 residues long. The CDR3 DNA sequence: TGTGCCAGCAGCTTAACCGACGGATATGGCTACACCTTC. Translation: CASSLTDGYGYTF.

In this sample, this clone turned up a few times. This sequence joins TRBV29-1 and TRBJ2-3, with TRBD1 matching 8 bases. Looked up from germline, CDR1 is SQVTM and CDR2 is ANQGSEA. J was trimmed by 2 bases and V by 6 bases; bases with no gene match: 13. The CDR3 covers 16 residues. The CDR3 here is CSVAGIDRGATDTQYF. DNA of the CDR3: TGCAGCGTCGCTGGGATCGACAGGGGAGCCACAGATACGCAGTATTTT.

This clone was seen a handful of times. V usage is TRBV19 and J usage is TRBJ1-5; no firm D call. From germline, CDR1 is LNHDA and CDR2 SQIVND (reference sequence). V was trimmed by 3 bases and J by 0 bases, leaving 9 bases between them. The CDR3 totals 15 residues. The CDR3 sequence is CASSMAEYSNQPQHF. Here the CDR3 DNA reads TGTGCCAGTAGTATGGCCGAATATAGCAATCAGCCCCAGCATTTT. The entire variable domain, with the rest obtained from reference TRBV19 and TRBJ1-5, is as follows: DGGITQSPKYLFRKEGQNVTLSCEQNLNHDAMYWYRQDPGQGLRLIYYSQIVNDFQKGDIAEGYSVSREKKESFPLTVTSAQKNPTAFYLCASSMAEYSNQPQHFGDGTRLSIL.

This clone came up a few times. This chain's CDR3 is CASSVQGAPYEQYV. The CDR3 DNA is TGTGCCAGCAGTGTACAGGGGGCCCCCTACGAGCAGTACGTC. The genes are TRBV2 and TRBJ2-7, with 9 bases lining up with TRBD1. This CDR3 region has 14 residues. The V gene end was trimmed by 4 bases and the J gene end by 2 bases; junction bases not matched to a gene: 3. Germline V lookup: CDR1 SNHLY, CDR2 FYNNEI.

This sequence joins TRBV7-9 and TRBJ2-1; D remains unclear. Per the germline V gene, CDR1 is SEHNR and CDR2 is FQNEAQ (reference sequence). This CDR3 contains 12 residues. Trimming stripped 2 bases from V and 9 bases from J, with 8 bases between. CDR3 nucleotides: TGTGCCAGCAGCTTACAGGACCTTGAGCAGTTCTTC. It is translated as CASSLQDLEQFF.

The chain combines TRBV4-2 with TRBJ1-2; perhaps TRBD1 as D (5 bases). The V gene lost 1 base and the J gene lost 0 bases, with 9 bases spanning the gap. The CDR3 spans 15 residues. Germline CDR1 and CDR2: LGHNA and YNFKEQ. The CDR3 sequence is CASSQGGVSNYGYTF. Here the CDR3 DNA reads TGTGCCAGCAGCCAAGGGGGGGTATCTAACTATGGCTACACCTTC.

This clone was seen ten or more times. CDR3 residues: CASSILAQRETQYF. For the CDR3, the DNA is TGTGCCAGTAGTATTCTGGCACAGAGAGAGACCCAGTACTTC. The chain employs TRBV19 and TRBJ2-5; D gene uncertain. V was clipped by 3 bases and J by 4 bases, with 12 bases between them. CDR1 LNHDA and CDR2 SQIVND come from the germline V gene (reference sequence). The CDR3 totals 14 residues.

This clone was seen only a few times. The CDR3: CASSLPRERRGYFAEQYV. CDR3 coding DNA: TGCGCCAGCAGTTTACCAAGGGAAAGGAGAGGTTATTTTGCCGAGCAGTACGTC. The chain employs TRBV5-1 and TRBJ2-7; no firm D call. CDR1 is SGHRS and CDR2 is YFSETQ in the germline V gene. The CDR3 is 18 amino acids. V lost 5 bases and J 6 bases, leaving 30 bases between the germline ends.